These T cell receptor beta chains were read from a single sample in a study of T cell responses to AZD1222 COVID-19 vaccine. Profiling relied on immunoSEQ multiplex PCR, and the TCRdb table lists in-frame clones only, not all of them. The data show 50,000 to 75,000 clones, 89% seen once. The sample consisted of peripheral blood, taken 28 days after the second AZD1222 dose. These receptors all stem from an adult who received the AZD1222 COVID-19 vaccine. CDR3s include the opening cysteine and the closing phenylalanine or tryptophan. Fields, in order: clone size, J gene, D gene, V gene, CDR3 DNA, CDR3 protein. A D gene is named only where the DNA matches it firmly. Clone sizes are given selectively: once, few, many, or a class where the clone is expanded.

-,TRBJ2-3,-,TRBV2,TGTGCCAGCAGCCACAACTCCTACTCCACAGATACGCAGTATTTT,CASSHNSYSTDTQYF
once,TRBJ2-5,TRBD2,TRBV5-1,TGCGCCAGCAGCGGACTAGCGGGGGGGCGGGAGACCCAGTACTTC,CASSGLAGGRETQYF
-,TRBJ1-1,-,TRBV5-1,TGCGCCAGCAGCTTTAGCGTAATGAACACTGAAGCTTTCTTT,CASSFSVMNTEAFF
-,TRBJ1-2,-,TRBV9,TGTGCCAGCAGCCCCCGCGGTTTAGATAGTGATGGCTACACCTTC,CASSPRGLDSDGYTF
few,TRBJ2-1,-,TRBV7-8,TGTGCCAGCACCCGCGGGGGCAGGGGCAATGAGCAGTTCTTC,CASTRGGRGNEQFF
-,TRBJ1-5,-,TRBV6-2/TRBV6-3,TGTGCCAGCAGTTACTCGGCGGGGTCAGGTAATCAGCCCCAGCATTTT,CASSYSAGSGNQPQHF
-,TRBJ2-3,TRBD2,TRBV29-1,TGCAGCGTTGAAGTCGTAGGAGGGAGGGGAGATACGCAGTATTTT,CSVEVVGGRGDTQYF
-,TRBJ1-6,-,TRBV7-2,TGTGCCAGCAGCTTAGCGAAGGGGGGGAACTCACCCCTCCACTTT,CASSLAKGGNSPLHF
-,TRBJ2-3,TRBD1,TRBV5-5,TGTGCCAGCAGCTTGGGGACAGGGGGGCCGTTCACAGATACGCAGTATTTT,CASSLGTGGPFTDTQYF
once,TRBJ2-1,TRBD1,TRBV6-1,TGTGCCAGCAGTGAAGGTTCTACAGGGGGCCGCCTGGCGTTCTTC,CASSEGSTGGRLAFF
-,TRBJ1-1,-,TRBV6-5,TGTGCCAGCAGTCATCGGGGAGCAAGGGACACTGAAGCTTTCTTT,CASSHRGARDTEAFF
-,TRBJ1-5,-,TRBV30,TGTGCCTGGAGTGTATCTCGAACGTGGCGGGGGGATCAGCCCCAGCATTTT,CAWSVSRTWRGDQPQHF
few,TRBJ1-1,-,TRBV14,TGTGCCAGCAGCCCTAGGATGAACACTGAAGCTTTCTTT,CASSPRMNTEAFF
-,TRBJ2-7,TRBD1,TRBV27,TGTGCCAGCGGAAGGACAGGGGACTACGAGCAGTACTTC,CASGRTGDYEQYF
-,TRBJ1-5,TRBD1,TRBV12-3/TRBV12-4,TGTGCCAGCGGGACAGGGAGGCAGCCCCAGCATTTT,CASGTGRQPQHF
-,TRBJ1-2,-,TRBV6-6,TGTGCCAGCACCCAGGAGGGCTATGGCTACACCTTC,CASTQEGYGYTF
few,TRBJ2-7,TRBD2,TRBV11-2,TGTGCCAGCAGCCCAGAGGGGAGGGAGCCGGGGTACTTC,CASSPEGREPGYF
-,TRBJ2-3,-,TRBV28,TGTGCCAGCAGTCCTACGGGCCTACTTACCTACACGCAGTATTTT,CASSPTGLLTYTQYF
-,TRBJ2-3,-,TRBV7-3,TGTGCCAGCAGCACGCACGACACAGATACGCAGTATTTT,CASSTHDTDTQYF
-,TRBJ2-5,TRBD2,TRBV3-1/TRBV3-2,TGTGCCAGCAGCCAAGATTTTAGACTAGCGGGATCGGGAGAGACCCAGTACTTC,CASSQDFRLAGSGETQYF
-,TRBJ2-1,TRBD2,TRBV6-6,TGTGCCAGCAGTCAACTAGCGGGCTCAGACTTATCCTACAATGAGCAGTTCTTC,CASSQLAGSDLSYNEQFF
-,TRBJ2-3,-,TRBV7-9,TGTGCCAGCAGCTTAGATCAGCCGACAGATACGCAGTATTTT,CASSLDQPTDTQYF
-,TRBJ1-6,-,TRBV7-2,TGTGCCAGCAGCTTAGTATCCTTAGGGTTATCACCCCTCCACTTT,CASSLVSLGLSPLHF
-,TRBJ2-2,-,TRBV10-1,TGCGCCAGCAGTGATGGGAACACCGGGGAGCTGTTTTTT,CASSDGNTGELFF
-,TRBJ2-1,TRBD2,TRBV19,TGTGCCAGTAGTATGGGACTAGCGGCTTACAATGAGCAGTTCTTC,CASSMGLAAYNEQFF
-,TRBJ2-7,-,TRBV5-5,TGTGCCAGCAGTACCTCCAGGGTCTCCTTGAATCTCGAGCAGTACTTC,CASSTSRVSLNLEQYF
-,TRBJ2-1,-,TRBV28,TGTGCCAGCATCAGTAGACGGACAAACAATGAGCAGTTCTTC,CASISRRTNNEQFF
-,TRBJ1-1,TRBD1,TRBV28,TGTGCCAGCAGCTTAGGGGGCCGGGACACTGAAGCTTTCTTT,CASSLGGRDTEAFF
-,TRBJ2-7,-,TRBV5-1,TGCGCCAGCAGCACAGACATAAACGAGCAGTACTTC,CASSTDINEQYF
-,TRBJ1-2,TRBD1,TRBV28,TGTGCCAGCAGAGGACAGGGGACCTATGGCTACACCTTC,CASRGQGTYGYTF
-,TRBJ1-2,-,TRBV29-1,TGCAGCGTTGAGGTGGGGGTCTATGGCTACACCTTC,CSVEVGVYGYTF
-,TRBJ2-3,-,TRBV27,TGTGCCATCCGACCGGGCCAACCATACACAGATACGCAGTATTTT,CAIRPGQPYTDTQYF
-,TRBJ1-1,-,TRBV9,TGTGCCAGCAGCGTAGGCGGGCGGTCGGTGGGTTATACTGAAGCTTTCTTT,CASSVGGRSVGYTEAFF
-,TRBJ2-7,-,TRBV10-2,TGCGCCAGCGGAGCATTTAGTTTCTACGAGCAGTACTTC,CASGAFSFYEQYF
once,TRBJ2-1,-,TRBV6-4,TGTGCCAGCAGCTCGGGAGTCGCTGGTGGCTCCTACAATGAGCAGTTCTTC,CASSSGVAGGSYNEQFF
-,TRBJ1-3,-,TRBV5-1,TGCGCCAGCAGCTTGAAGGACATTTACTCTGGAAACACCATATATTTT,CASSLKDIYSGNTIYF
-,TRBJ1-5,-,TRBV11-3,TGTGCCAGCAGCCAGGGCCTGGGCAATCAGCCCCAGCATTTT,CASSQGLGNQPQHF
once,TRBJ1-3,-,TRBV6-1,TGTGCCAGCAGTGAATCGAGGCACCCGGGAAACACCATATATTTT,CASSESRHPGNTIYF
few,TRBJ1-3,-,TRBV19,TGTGCCAGTAGTCAGGGGCCTGGAAACACCATATATTTT,CASSQGPGNTIYF
-,TRBJ2-1,-,TRBV15,TGTGCCACCAGCAGAGATCTGCCAGCATGGCAGTTCTTC,CATSRDLPAWQFF
-,TRBJ2-7,-,TRBV5-8,TGTGCCAGCAGCATCTCCTACGAGCAGTACTTC,CASSISYEQYF
-,TRBJ1-2,-,TRBV19,TGTGCCAGTAGTAGAAACAGCTTCTATGGCTACACCTTC,CASSRNSFYGYTF
-,TRBJ2-3,-,TRBV7-7,TGTGCCAGCAGCTTGGGACTCCCGGGGTCCTCAGATACGCAGTATTTT,CASSLGLPGSSDTQYF